This TCR beta chain derives from a study of T cells in localized non-small cell lung cancer (TCRdb year 2020). A note on the overall study: The study examined T cell repertoires in roughly 240 patients with early-stage NSCLC and compared tumors with uninvolved tumor-adjacent lungs. The mean age of the NSCLC patients was around 67 years, with 120 to 150 men and 100 to 110 women. The cohort comprised 200 to 300 treatment-naïve NSCLC patients with resected, localized lung tumors. Points the paper makes about the study in general: Because multi-region tumor sequencing was not performed, intratumor heterogeneity could not be ruled out. Because the study design was exploratory, TCR variables were selected using unadjusted p-values without false-discovery rate correction. Uninvolved tumor-adjacent lung showed the highest T cell clonality, higher than tumor, which suggests more focused antigenic responses in the uninvolved tumor-adjacent lung. Of the top 100 tumor clones, a median of 57 were detected in paired uninvolved adjacent lung; about 28 were also among that lung's top 100. Higher T cell density in blood was associated with longer overall survival, whereas higher clonality in adjacent lung was associated with shorter survival.

The germline V gene (reference sequence) provides CDR1 LNHDA and CDR2 SQIVND. V is reduced by 6 bases and J by 1 base, leaving a spacing of 16 bases between them. From cysteine to phenylalanine, the CDR3 is 15 amino acids long. Only CDR3 DNA remains: 45 bases, in frame from the first base. At diagnosis, tumor, uninvolved tumor-adjacent lung and peripheral blood were collected and then preserved as a mix of FFPE and fresh-frozen material. For TCR repertoire profiling, the blood samples were analyzed as peripheral blood mononuclear cells. The immunoSEQ Assay was used to sequence TCR beta CDR3 regions from DNA. The study's own analysis went as follows. To compute T cell density, TCR beta template counts were normalized to usable DNA, which was estimated by amplifying housekeeping genes. Richness was estimated with the preseqR package, extrapolating to 400,000 templates for PBMC samples and 120,000 templates for tissue samples. Clonality was defined by subtracting Pielou's evenness from one. Tissue-enriched TCRs were identified through differential abundance testing performed on productive amino-acid clonotypes, with a minimum total count of 5 and an alpha of 0.1. The Jaccard Index and the Morisita Overlap Index were used to measure how much the repertoires overlapped between compartments. GLIPH clustered TCR beta CDR3s with public tetramer-defined viral CDR3s; viral motifs required at least three viral sequences plus V-gene enrichment. TCRdb re-hosts the immuneACCESS table, in-frame sequences only. Its copies lack some clones; in the studies checked, an unresolved V gene accounts for under half of them, and the cause for the rest is not known. That table gives V, J and clone size, and the DNA gave D and trimming. For this sample the table gives roughly 30,000 clones, of which roughly 90% were detected only once. Of the sample, under 5.5% is held by the ten largest clones.

With respect to this clone: This clone's antigen is unknown. Base qualities are not recorded, but no much larger clone differs from it by a single base.

This receptor chain uses TRBV19 and TRBJ2-7, with TRBD1 as a weak D call on 5 bases. This specimen consisted of peripheral blood, obtained before any cancer treatment. This receptor was identified in a woman aged 40-75 years with stage I lung adenocarcinoma. The DNA is TGTGCCAGTAGCCAAGGGGCTACCGAGTCCTACGAGCAGTACTTC. The encoded protein is CASSQGATESYEQYF. Outside the CDR3, residues come from the reference TRBV19 and TRBJ2-7 proteins, so the full variable domain is: DGGITQSPKYLFRKEGQNVTLSCEQNLNHDAMYWYRQDPGQGLRLIYYSQIVNDFQKGDIAEGYSVSREKKESFPLTVTSAQKNPTAFYLCASSQGATESYEQYFGPGTRLTVT.